These T cell receptor beta chains were read from a single sample in a study of blood T cell repertoires in COVID-19. This table comes from immunoSEQ multiplex PCR, and its TCRdb copy is limited to in-frame clones, with some not included. This table holds some 310,000 clones, 89% found once. Specimen: PBMCs or T cells enriched from blood (not recorded which). The receptors were gathered from a woman in her 30s who had recovered from COVID-19. Both conserved end residues are part of each CDR3. D genes are given only for firm matches. Some rows mark clone size as missing; the rest say once, few, many or name a class of expanded clone.

V gene	clone size	D gene	J gene	CDR3 protein	CDR3 DNA
TRBV7-9	.	.	TRBJ1-1	CASSLALGGTEAFF	TGTGCCAGCAGCTTAGCGCTGGGGGGGACTGAAGCTTTCTTT
TRBV27	.	.	TRBJ1-2	CASSLYGRPLRDYGYTF	TGTGCCAGCAGTTTATACGGCAGGCCCCTAAGAGATTATGGCTACACCTTC
TRBV2	.	.	TRBJ2-7	CASSLIYEQYF	TGTGCCAGCAGCTTAATCTACGAGCAGTACTTC
TRBV28	.	.	TRBJ2-7	CASTITPSYEQYF	TGTGCCAGCACCATCACCCCCAGTTACGAGCAGTACTTC
TRBV28	.	.	TRBJ1-2	CATVNYGYTF	TGTGCCACCGTAAACTATGGCTACACCTTC
TRBV24-1	.	.	TRBJ2-3	CATSEDGTPSTDTQYF	TGTGCCACCAGTGAAGACGGGACTCCTAGCACAGATACGCAGTATTTT
TRBV24-1	.	TRBD2	TRBJ2-3	CATSDVRGLNTQYF	TGTGCCACCAGTGATGTGAGGGGACTAAATACGCAGTATTTT
TRBV7-9	.	.	TRBJ2-1	CASSLGTRFDEQFF	TGTGCCAGCAGCTTAGGCACTAGGTTCGATGAGCAGTTCTTC
TRBV6-6	.	.	TRBJ2-6	CATSGEGRGANVLTF	TGTGCCACCTCTGGAGAGGGGAGGGGGGCCAACGTCCTGACTTTC
TRBV3-1/TRBV3-2	.	TRBD1	TRBJ1-1	CASSQSDRLNTEAFF	TGTGCCAGCAGCCAATCGGACAGGCTGAACACTGAAGCTTTCTTT
TRBV9	.	.	TRBJ2-7	CASNPGHPGYEQYF	TGTGCCAGCAACCCGGGACACCCTGGCTACGAGCAGTACTTC
TRBV4-1	.	TRBD1	TRBJ1-1	CASSPQGLNTEAFF	TGCGCCAGCAGCCCACAGGGGTTAAACACTGAAGCTTTCTTT
TRBV27	.	.	TRBJ2-3	CASSQLPGITDTQYF	TGTGCCAGCAGCCAACTTCCAGGGATCACAGATACGCAGTATTTT
TRBV4-3	.	TRBD2	TRBJ2-3	CASSQLAGGLDTQYF	TGCGCCAGCAGCCAACTAGCGGGAGGTCTGGATACGCAGTATTTT
TRBV19	.	TRBD1	TRBJ2-1	CASSGQGGYNEQFF	TGTGCCAGTTCTGGACAGGGGGGATACAATGAGCAGTTCTTC
TRBV7-3	.	.	TRBJ1-1	CASSFRGGFDRMNTEAFF	TGTGCCAGCAGTTTCCGAGGAGGCTTCGACAGGATGAACACTGAAGCTTTCTTT
TRBV6-2/TRBV6-3	.	.	TRBJ1-5	CASSPREQGNQPQHF	TGTGCCAGCAGTCCACGCGAACAGGGAAATCAGCCCCAGCATTTT
TRBV4-2	once	TRBD2	TRBJ2-7	CASSQDFGSGKFRQYF	TGTGCCAGCAGCCAAGATTTTGGTAGCGGGAAGTTTCGGCAGTACTTC
TRBV3-1/TRBV3-2	.	.	TRBJ2-1	CASSPLGGDEQFF	TGTGCCAGCAGCCCCCTTGGAGGAGATGAGCAGTTCTTC
TRBV11-2	.	TRBD1	TRBJ2-2	CASSSWDRVRTGELFF	TGTGCCAGCAGCTCATGGGACAGGGTTCGCACCGGGGAGCTGTTTTTT
TRBV5-1	.	TRBD2	TRBJ2-3	CASSYRAGAGDTQYF	TGCGCCAGCAGCTATAGAGCGGGAGCCGGAGATACGCAGTATTTT
TRBV5-6	.	.	TRBJ2-2	CASSKTDSNTGELFF	TGTGCCAGCAGTAAGACGGACTCGAACACCGGGGAGCTGTTTTTT
TRBV27	.	TRBD1	TRBJ1-5	CASSFQGASQPQHF	TGTGCCAGCAGTTTTCAGGGGGCATCGCAGCCCCAGCATTTT
TRBV28	.	.	TRBJ2-5	CASSLRSQETQYF	TGTGCCAGCAGCCTCCGGTCCCAAGAGACCCAGTACTTC
TRBV2	.	TRBD2	TRBJ2-4	CASSEYPGGKNIQYF	TGTGCCAGCAGTGAATACCCGGGGGGCAAAAACATTCAGTACTTC
TRBV6-2/TRBV6-3	.	TRBD1	TRBJ2-7	CASSYSTGREQYF	TGTGCCAGCAGTTATTCGACAGGGCGCGAGCAGTACTTC
TRBV4-1	.	TRBD2	TRBJ2-7	CASSHRGAGEQYF	TGCGCCAGCAGCCACCGGGGAGCGGGGGAGCAGTACTTC
TRBV18	.	TRBD2	TRBJ2-3	CASSPGSTSFSPDTQYF	TGTGCCAGCTCACCCGGTTCGACTAGCTTTAGCCCAGATACGCAGTATTTT
TRBV7-2	.	.	TRBJ2-3	CASNPGLPSDTQYF	TGTGCCAGCAACCCGGGACTTCCATCAGATACGCAGTATTTT
TRBV28	.	.	TRBJ1-1	CASSQNTEAFF	TGTGCCAGCAGCCAAAACACTGAAGCTTTCTTT
TRBV5-1	.	.	TRBJ1-2	CASSPQNRVGYTF	TGCGCCAGCAGCCCCCAAAACAGGGTTGGCTACACCTTC
TRBV10-3	.	TRBD2	TRBJ2-3	CAISDGGRPDTQYF	TGTGCCATCAGTGACGGCGGGAGGCCAGATACGCAGTATTTT
TRBV27	once	TRBD1	TRBJ1-1	CASSQYRGTGKGISTEAFF	TGTGCCAGCAGTCAGTACAGAGGGACAGGTAAAGGGATATCCACTGAAGCTTTCTTT
TRBV7-2	.	TRBD1	TRBJ2-7	CASSLVVRTGHEQYF	TGTGCCAGCAGCTTAGTAGTCAGGACAGGTCACGAGCAGTACTTC
TRBV10-3	.	.	TRBJ2-4	CAISESMRKGHRYF	TGTGCCATCAGTGAGTCTATGAGAAAGGGACATCGGTACTTC
TRBV7-9	.	TRBD1	TRBJ2-1	CASSLGTGHNEQFF	TGTGCCAGCAGCTTAGGGACAGGGCACAATGAGCAGTTCTTC
TRBV15	.	.	TRBJ1-5	CATSGSQLGNQPQHF	TGTGCCACCAGCGGCTCCCAATTGGGCAATCAGCCCCAGCATTTT
TRBV7-9	.	TRBD2	TRBJ2-7	CASSPLAESYEQYF	TGTGCCAGCAGCCCACTAGCGGAATCCTACGAGCAGTACTTC
TRBV6-5	.	TRBD2	TRBJ2-7	CASSLRLAGASYEQYF	TGTGCCAGCAGTTTACGACTAGCGGGAGCTTCCTACGAGCAGTACTTC
TRBV18	.	.	TRBJ1-5	CASSEQGPGNSFSNQPQHF	TGTGCCAGCTCAGAACAGGGTCCCGGTAATTCGTTTAGCAATCAGCCCCAGCATTTT
TRBV28	.	.	TRBJ1-2	CASSPPGHLEYGYTF	TGTGCCAGCAGTCCCCCGGGACACCTGGAGTATGGCTACACCTTC
TRBV7-3	.	.	TRBJ2-1	CASSSRRSSLNEQFF	TGTGCCAGCAGCTCGAGACGGAGTTCTCTGAATGAGCAGTTCTTC
TRBV10-1	.	TRBD1	TRBJ2-1	CASSESVGTGGLEQFF	TGCGCCAGCAGTGAGTCGGTCGGGACAGGGGGCCTGGAGCAGTTCTTC
TRBV12-3/TRBV12-4	.	TRBD1	TRBJ1-1	CASSNRGWSGAFF	TGTGCCAGCAGTAACAGGGGGTGGTCGGGAGCTTTCTTT
TRBV6-6	.	.	TRBJ1-5	CASSRSGNGNQPQHF	TGTGCCAGCAGCAGGTCGGGAAACGGCAATCAGCCCCAGCATTTT
TRBV24-1	.	.	TRBJ2-5	CATSAGVETQYF	TGTGCCACCAGTGCGGGAGTTGAGACCCAGTACTTC
TRBV29-1	.	TRBD2	TRBJ2-1	CSVFRGSSYNEQFF	TGCAGCGTTTTTCGCGGGAGCTCCTACAATGAGCAGTTCTTC
TRBV19	.	TRBD1	TRBJ2-1	CASSPRQGSSYNEQFF	TGTGCCAGTAGTCCTCGACAGGGGTCCTCCTACAATGAGCAGTTCTTC
TRBV4-3	.	.	TRBJ1-6	CASSQEDRTNSPLHF	TGCGCCAGCAGCCAGGAGGACAGAACCAATTCACCCCTCCACTTT